A selection of T cell receptor beta chains follows, all from one sample in a study of regulatory T cells in long-lasting Graves disease. Each CDR3 protein gets one entry after TCRdb re-called the multiplex PCR reads with MiXCR. The table has under 300,000 distinct CDR3 sequences, around 16% seen once. The specimen comprised peripheral blood mononuclear cells (PBMCs), sampled at new diagnosis, from a patient treated with antithyroid drugs. The receptors originated from a female donor with Graves disease. Each CDR3 is given with its conserved first and last residue. D genes are given only for firm matches. Expanded clones are given a class, and other clones once, few, many or no size at all.

TRBD2 16 TRBJ2-7 . TRBV19 CASSSHSGRAGYEQYF TGTGCCAGTAGTTCTCATAGCGGGAGGGCCGGGTACGAGCAGTACTTC
. 14 TRBJ1-6 few TRBV7-9 CASSLEGADSPLHF TGTGCCAGCAGCTTAGAGGGTGCGGATTCACCCCTCCACTTT
. 19 TRBJ2-5 . TRBV12-3/TRBV12-4 CASSLVRVLGRRQEETQYF TGTGCCAGCAGTTTAGTCAGGGTATTGGGCAGGAGGCAAGAAGAGACCCAGTACTTC
TRBD1 12 TRBJ2-7 many TRBV10-3 CAISRQGNEQYF TGTGCCATCAGTCGACAGGGGAACGAGCAGTACTTC
. 15 TRBJ1-2 many TRBV28 CASSSRRGFDYGYTF TGTGCCAGCAGTTCTAGACGGGGGTTCGACTATGGCTACACCTTC
. 11 TRBJ1-1 many TRBV2 CASSYDTEAFF TGTGCCAGCAGTTATGACACTGAAGCTTTCTTT
. 13 TRBJ1-5 many TRBV30 CAWGEQAHQPQHF TGTGCCTGGGGCGAACAGGCACATCAGCCCCAGCATTTT
. 13 TRBJ1-5 many TRBV30 CAWRRDSNQPQHF TGTGCCTGGAGGAGGGATAGCAATCAGCCCCAGCATTTT
TRBD2 17 TRBJ2-1 many TRBV5-1 CASSLVPSLAGYNEQFF TGCGCCAGCAGCTTGGTCCCTTCACTAGCGGGGTACAATGAGCAGTTCTTC
. 12 TRBJ2-1 many TRBV6-2/TRBV6-3 CASSYIGGEQFF TGTGCCAGCAGTTACATAGGAGGTGAGCAGTTCTTC
TRBD2 19 TRBJ2-1 many TRBV11-2 CASRGDRTSGRSTYNEQFF TGTGCCAGCAGGGGGGACAGGACTAGCGGGAGAAGTACGTACAATGAGCAGTTCTTC
. 13 TRBJ1-1 many TRBV12-3/TRBV12-4 CASSLEGLHEAFF TGTGCCAGCAGTTTAGAGGGCTTACATGAAGCTTTCTTT
. 10 TRBJ2-3 many TRBV11-2 CASESDTQYF TGTGCCAGTGAATCTGATACGCAGTATTTT
. 15 TRBJ1-1 many TRBV11-3 CASSLDPGVRTEAFF TGTGCCAGCAGCTTAGATCCTGGGGTCCGGACTGAAGCTTTCTTT
. 14 TRBJ1-5 many TRBV12-3/TRBV12-4 CASSFGQINQPQHF TGTGCCAGCAGTTTCGGGCAGATTAATCAGCCCCAGCATTTT
TRBD2 17 TRBJ2-7 . TRBV12-3/TRBV12-4 CASSKGTSGRAGYEQYF TGTGCCAGCAGTAAAGGGACTAGCGGGAGGGCCGGGTACGAGCAGTACTTC
. 15 TRBJ2-7 many TRBV30 CAWGGSSSISYEQYF TGTGCCTGGGGAGGGAGCTCCTCGATTTCCTACGAGCAGTACTTC
TRBD2 14 TRBJ2-7 . TRBV10-3 CAISASGRIHEQYF TGTGCCATCAGCGCTAGCGGGAGGATCCACGAGCAGTACTTC
. 13 TRBJ1-2 many TRBV6-1 CASSTRSNYGYTF TGTGCCAGCAGTACACGGAGCAACTATGGCTACACCTTC
. 15 TRBJ1-5 . TRBV20-1 CSARDRRARNQPQHF TGCAGTGCTAGAGATCGCCGGGCACGAAATCAGCCCCAGCATTTT
. 14 TRBJ1-1 many TRBV7-9 CASSFPEMNTEAFF TGTGCCAGCAGCTTCCCCGAAATGAACACTGAAGCTTTCTTT
. 16 TRBJ2-1 . TRBV4-3 CASSQDWSGLTDEQFF TGCGCCAGCAGCCAAGACTGGAGCGGGTTAACGGATGAGCAGTTCTTC